This TCR beta chain derives from a study of blood T cell repertoires in COVID-19. The method was immunoSEQ multiplex PCR; TCRdb's version includes in-frame clones alone and lacks a portion of them. The repertoire consists of about 300,000 clones, with about nine tenths occurring once and the leading ten covering 8% to 13%. The CDR3 runs 15 residues. This clone has only one observation. The sample consisted of PBMCs or T cells enriched from blood (not recorded which). The sequence was obtained from a woman between 18 and 29 years old who had recovered from COVID-19. V and J are TRBV21-1 and TRBJ2-5; TRBD2, the D gene given by the table, was not confirmed from the DNA. TRBV21-1 is a documented pseudogene. The CDR3 protein is CASSNLRGSRETQYF. The CDR3 DNA reads TGTGCCAGCAGCAATCTCCGGGGTTCAAGGGAGACCCAGTACTTC.